Listed here are 23 T cell receptor beta chains from one sample, sequenced in a study of blood T cells in healthy people across ages. A second PCR of about 6 to 11 cycles used a sample-barcoded 5' primer and a J-beta primer mix. TCRdb re-called the 5' RACE reads with MiXCR, one entry per CDR3 protein. The sample lists 1.5 million to 2 million distinct CDR3 sequences; approximately 40% were seen once. Sequenced sample: blood. These receptor sequences come from a human donor in good health.

This clonotype was observed a few times. This chain joins TRBV4-3 and TRBJ2-7, with TRBD1 identical over 9 bases. This CDR3 is built from 13 residues. Unmatched junction bases numbered 7, after V lost 4 bases and J lost 9 bases. Germline loops: CDR1 LGHNA, CDR2 YSLEER. For the CDR3, the DNA is TGCGCCAGCAGCCGGGACAGGGCCCACGGGCAGTACTTC. Encoded protein: CASSRDRAHGQYF.

The table lists this clonotype with a few counts. V usage is TRBV13 and J usage is TRBJ2-7, with D possibly TRBD2 on 6 matching bases. Germline CDR1 is PRHDT and CDR2 is FYEKMQ (reference sequence). Trimming pared 4 bases from V and 3 bases from J, leaving 25 bases between. The CDR3 totals 18 residues. For the CDR3, the DNA is TGTGCCAGCAGCTCAAGATCTTATGGAGGGGTGGGCCACTACGAGCAGTACTTC. Translation gives CASSSRSYGGVGHYEQYF.

V is TRBV20-1 and J is TRBJ2-5; D gene ambiguous. V lost 6 bases to trimming and J lost 0 bases, with 17 bases between them. This CDR3 is 15 amino acids long. Germline lookup yields CDR1 DFQATT and CDR2 SNEGSKA (reference sequence). The CDR3 DNA is TGCAGTGCCACAAAGTCAGGAGCGAACCAAGAGACCCAGTACTTC. It yields the protein CSATKSGANQETQYF.

A few counts support this clonotype. The rearrangement uses TRBV12-3 or TRBV12-4 and TRBJ2-1, with D perhaps being TRBD1 or TRBD2 (5 bases each). The CDR3 covers 15 residues. The V end was cut by 5 bases, the J end by 4 bases, with 15 bases between. DNA for the CDR3: TGTGCCAGCAGTGGCCCGCTGGGGGTATACAATGAGCAGTTCTTC. It translates to CASSGPLGVYNEQFF.

This chain connects TRBV2 to TRBJ1-2, with D uncertain. The ends were cut back, 0 bases at V and 4 bases at J, with 15 bases in the middle. Per the germline V gene, CDR1 is SNHLY and CDR2 is FYNNEI. The CDR3 has 16 residues. The CDR3 DNA is TGTGCCAGCAGTGAAGCGCTTCAGAGGTATATCTATGGCTACACCTTC. Translated: CASSEALQRYIYGYTF.

V and J are TRBV6-1 and TRBJ1-4; D is ambiguous. Germline CDR1 and CDR2: MNHNS and SASEGT. V was trimmed by 1 base and J by 8 bases, leaving 14 bases between them. The CDR3 is 15 amino acids. The CDR3 region has the DNA TGTGCCAGCAGTGAAGGGGCCGGGGTTGGCGAAAAACTGTTTTTT. Translation: CASSEGAGVGEKLFF.

The CDR3 protein is CAWSSPHYEQYF. The DNA for the CDR3 is TGTGCCTGGAGTTCCCCCCATTACGAGCAGTACTTC. The chain couples TRBV30 to TRBJ2-4; D ambiguous. The J call may be incorrect, as the DNA end agrees better with TRBJ2-7. The CDR3 consists of 12 residues. Germline CDR1 and CDR2: GTSNPN and SVGIG (reference sequence).

This clonotype was seen more than once but under ten times. The chain employs TRBV7-9 and TRBJ2-7; no clear D. The end of the DNA fits TRBJ2-5 better, so the J call may be wrong. Germline V gene sequence: CDR1 SEHNR, CDR2 FQNEAQ (reference sequence). The CDR3 runs to 15 residues. The DNA of the CDR3 is TGTGCCAGCAGCCCGAAGGACCCCAAACCCCCGACCCAGTACTTC. This translates into CASSPKDPKPPTQYF.

To note about this clonotype: At one end the junction does not follow the germline gene, possibly because of a read error. The chain uses TRBV7-9 and TRBJ2-1, with 8 bases aligning to TRBD1. From germline, CDR1 is SEHNR and CDR2 FQNEAQ (reference sequence). The CDR3 has 16 residues. The CDR3 region is CASRPDRGPTIYEQFF. The CDR3 coding sequence is TGTGCCAGCAGACCCGACAGGGGCCCTACGATCTATGAACAGTTCTTC.

The chain couples TRBV12-3 or TRBV12-4 to TRBJ2-3, with 12 bases that match TRBD2. The CDR3 consists of 16 residues. J was trimmed by 5 bases and V by 6 bases; bases with no gene match: 9. CDR3 sequence (DNA): TGTGCCAGCAGAGCCTCCGGGACTAGCGGGCGAGATACGCAGTATTTT. This translates into CASRASGTSGRDTQYF.

V gene TRBV29-1 combines with J gene TRBJ2-5; D perhaps matches TRBD1 (8 bases). The V and J ends lost 7 bases and 2 bases respectively, with 20 bases between them. Per germline, CDR1 SQVTM and CDR2 ANQGSEA. This CDR3 is built from 15 residues. The CDR3 reads CSATIGQGGQETQYF. In DNA form, the CDR3 reads TGCAGCGCCACCATAGGACAGGGAGGGCAAGAGACCCAGTACTTC.

This clonotype was seen a few times. The CDR3 bases are TGTGCCAGCAGTTACGTGCTGGGGACAGACTATGGCTACACCTTC. Protein: CASSYVLGTDYGYTF. V is TRBV6-6 and J is TRBJ1-2; TRBD1 matches at 7 bases. This CDR3 spans 15 amino acids. CDR1 MNHNY and CDR2 SVGAGI come from the germline V gene (reference sequence). The junction had 6 bases not matched to a gene; V was cut back by 2 bases and J by 3 bases.

The chain links TRBV4-2 to TRBJ2-4; the match to TRBD2 covers 12 bases. The J call may be in error: the DNA end matches TRBJ2-5 better. The CDR3 loop spans 19 amino acids. From germline, CDR1 is LGHNA and CDR2 YNFKEQ. CDR3 region: CASSQVPVLAGGPQETQYF. For the CDR3, the DNA is TGTGCCAGCAGCCAAGTCCCCGTACTAGCGGGGGGTCCCCAAGAGACCCAGTACTTC.

The J gene is TRBJ2-1, the V gene TRBV6-6, with no clear D. This CDR3 contains 13 residues. CDR1 MNHNY and CDR2 SVGAGI come from the germline V gene (reference sequence). Trimming removed 7 bases from V and 3 bases from J, with 10 bases in between. CDR3 sequence: CASKRGDYNEQFF. In DNA form, the CDR3 reads TGTGCCAGCAAGCGAGGAGACTACAATGAGCAGTTCTTC.

This clonotype was counted between two and nine times. This chain joins TRBV6-5 and TRBJ1-2; D gene unclear. V was clipped by 0 bases and J by 2 bases, with 16 bases between them. The CDR3 is 17 residues long. CDR1 and CDR2 (germline): MNHEY, SVGAGI. Here the CDR3 reads CASSYSFPVLINYGYTF. CDR3 DNA: TGTGCCAGCAGTTACTCGTTTCCGGTACTGATAAACTATGGCTACACCTTC.

This clonotype was detected many times. The chain carries TRBV7-3 and TRBJ2-6; D is uncertain. Germline CDR1 SGHTA, CDR2 FQGTGA. There are 15 residues in the CDR3. The V end was cut by 1 base, the J end by 2 bases, with 6 bases between. This chain's CDR3 is CASSLSRTGANVLTF. The CDR3 DNA is TGTGCCAGCAGCTTAAGCCGTACTGGGGCCAACGTCCTGACTTTC.

As for this clonotype: A junction boundary mismatches the germline segment, possibly from a read error. V gene TRBV5-1 combines with J gene TRBJ2-3, with TRBD1 matching over 7 bases. The germline gives CDR1 SGHRS, CDR2 YFSETQ. This CDR3 is 16 amino acids long. This CDR3 reads CTSSKGQTLLGDTQYF. The CDR3 coding sequence is TGCACCAGCAGCAAGGGACAGACCCTTCTGGGAGATACGCAGTATTTT.

This clonotype has only a few counts. This chain connects TRBV7-8 to TRBJ2-7; D is perhaps TRBD1 or TRBD2 (5 bases each). This CDR3 region has 16 residues. The ends were cut back, 1 base at V and 0 bases at J, with 13 bases in the middle. Germline CDR1 SGHVS, CDR2 FQNEAQ. The CDR3 region has the DNA TGTGCCAGCAGCTTAGTGGACAAAGGGAGCTCCTACGAGCAGTACTTC. It specifies CASSLVDKGSSYEQYF.

The J gene is TRBJ2-3, the V gene TRBV24-1; no reliable D call. CDR3 length: 14 amino acids. V lost 5 bases and J 4 bases, leaving 12 bases between the germline ends. Looked up from germline, CDR1 is KGHDR and CDR2 is SFDVKD. CDR3 sequence: CATSVSGGADTQYF. In nucleotides, the CDR3 is TGTGCCACCAGTGTTTCTGGTGGGGCAGATACGCAGTATTTT.

The chain combines TRBV21-1 with TRBJ1-2; TRBD1 is the table's D call and was not checked against the DNA. TRBV21-1 constitutes a pseudogene. The CDR3 has 18 amino acids. CDR3 sequence reads: CASSKAGVGLVTEYGYTF. CDR3 bases: TGTGCCAGCAGCAAAGCAGGGGTAGGCTTGGTGACTGAGTATGGCTACACCTTC.

This clonotype has only a few counts. The J gene is TRBJ2-3, the V gene TRBV6-6, with 11 bases lining up with TRBD2. CDR1 is MNHNY, CDR2 SVGAGI, per germline (reference sequence). The ends lost 6 bases at V and 3 bases at J; junction bases unmatched: 8. This CDR3 is built from 16 residues. CDR3 sequence: CASRDPGLAETDTQYF. In nucleotides, the CDR3 is TGTGCCAGCAGGGATCCGGGACTAGCGGAAACAGATACGCAGTATTTT.

This clonotype was picked up a small number of times. The chain joins TRBV28 to TRBJ2-1, with 10 positions matching TRBD2. In germline, CDR1 is MDHEN, CDR2 SYDVKM. The CDR3 loop spans 18 amino acids. The ends lost 6 bases at V and 2 bases at J; junction bases unmatched: 13. CDR3 DNA: TGTGCCAGCAGGGGTAGCGGGGGGCTGGAACGAGCCTACAATGAGCAGTTCTTC. The encoded protein is CASRGSGGLERAYNEQFF.

This clonotype was seen a few times. This sequence joins TRBV10-3 and TRBJ1-1, with TRBD1 as a possible D gene (5 bases). V gave up 4 bases and J gave up 4 bases, with 13 bases separating them. CDR1 and CDR2 from the germline V gene are ENHRY and SYGVKD. This CDR3 region has 14 residues. The CDR3 region has the DNA TGTGCCATCAGTGTTGGGGTGGGGGGCACTGAAGCTTTCTTT. It specifies CAISVGVGGTEAFF.